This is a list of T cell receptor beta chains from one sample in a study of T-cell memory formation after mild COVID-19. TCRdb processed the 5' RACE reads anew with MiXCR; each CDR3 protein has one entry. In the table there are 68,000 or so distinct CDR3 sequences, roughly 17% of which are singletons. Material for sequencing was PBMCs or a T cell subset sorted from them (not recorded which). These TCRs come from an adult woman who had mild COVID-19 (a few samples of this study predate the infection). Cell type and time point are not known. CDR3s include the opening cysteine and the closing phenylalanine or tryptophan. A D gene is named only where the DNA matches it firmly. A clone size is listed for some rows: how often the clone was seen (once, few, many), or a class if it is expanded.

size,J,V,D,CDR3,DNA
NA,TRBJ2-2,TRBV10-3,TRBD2,CAISYSGTDTGELFF,TGTGCCATCAGTTATAGCGGGACGGATACCGGGGAGCTGTTTTTT
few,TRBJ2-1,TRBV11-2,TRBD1,CASSNRQGEFF,TGTGCCAGCAGCAACCGACAGGGGGAATTCTTC
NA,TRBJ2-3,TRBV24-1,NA,CATSDLGGSPTDTQYF,TGTGCCACCAGTGATTTAGGAGGGAGTCCCACAGATACGCAGTATTTT
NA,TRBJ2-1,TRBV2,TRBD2,CASSYSGVYNEQFF,TGTGCCAGCAGTTATAGCGGGGTCTACAATGAGCAGTTCTTC
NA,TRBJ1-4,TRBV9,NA,CASSGSGTRKEKLFF,TGTGCCAGCAGCGGTTCCGGGACCCGAAAGGAAAAACTGTTTTTT
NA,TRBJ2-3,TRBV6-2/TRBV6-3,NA,CASTSDSTDTQYF,TGTGCCAGCACCTCCGACAGCACAGATACGCAGTATTTT
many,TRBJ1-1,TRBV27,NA,CASSSQSAQNTEAFF,TGTGCCAGCAGTTCCCAGTCAGCCCAGAACACTGAAGCTTTCTTT
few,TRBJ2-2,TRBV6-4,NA,CASSNPVSPGELFF,TGTGCCAGCAGTAACCCGGTCTCACCCGGGGAGCTGTTTTTT
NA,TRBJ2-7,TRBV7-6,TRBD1,CASSSGQGTLNEQYF,TGTGCCAGCAGCTCGGGACAGGGCACGCTAAACGAGCAGTACTTC
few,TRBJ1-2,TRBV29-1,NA,CSVVGVNYGYTF,TGCAGCGTTGTCGGGGTCAACTATGGCTACACCTTC
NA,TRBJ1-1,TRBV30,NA,CAWEPGLGTEAFF,TGTGCCTGGGAACCAGGGTTGGGCACTGAAGCTTTCTTT
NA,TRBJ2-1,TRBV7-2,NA,CASSHDYNEQFF,TGTGCCAGCAGTCACGACTACAATGAGCAGTTCTTC
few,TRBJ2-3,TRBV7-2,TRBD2,CASSLGGGGLTLTDTQYF,TGTGCCAGCAGCTTAGGGGGCGGGGGACTAACCCTCACAGATACGCAGTATTTT
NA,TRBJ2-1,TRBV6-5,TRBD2,CASRYIAGGPLVNEQFF,TGTGCCAGCAGATACATAGCGGGAGGGCCGTTAGTGAATGAGCAGTTCTTC
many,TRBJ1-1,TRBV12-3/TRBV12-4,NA,CASSLVGNTEAFF,TGTGCCAGCAGTTTGGTCGGGAACACTGAAGCTTTCTTT
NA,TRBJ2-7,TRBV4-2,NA,CASSQDAPGLSYEQYF,TGTGCCAGCAGCCAAGATGCTCCGGGACTTAGCTACGAGCAGTACTTC
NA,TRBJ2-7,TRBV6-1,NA,CASRLEAGTAYEQYF,TGTGCCAGCAGACTAGAGGCGGGAACGGCCTACGAGCAGTACTTC
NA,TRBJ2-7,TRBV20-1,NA,CSARLGEQYF,TGCAGTGCTCGACTGGGTGAGCAGTACTTC
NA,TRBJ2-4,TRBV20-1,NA,CSAYLTVNQNIQYF,TGCAGTGCTTATTTGACGGTAAACCAAAACATTCAGTACTTC
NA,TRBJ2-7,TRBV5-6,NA,CASSFSSWREQYF,TGTGCCAGCAGCTTTTCATCGTGGCGCGAGCAGTACTTC
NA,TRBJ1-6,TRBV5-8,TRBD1,CASSLTGRAPLHF,TGTGCCAGCAGCCTGACAGGGAGAGCACCCCTCCACTTT
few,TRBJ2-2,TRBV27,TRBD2,CASSFKWEGTPPGELFF,TGTGCCAGCAGTTTTAAGTGGGAGGGAACCCCCCCCGGGGAGCTGTTTTTT
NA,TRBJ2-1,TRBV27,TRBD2,CASSLYFGRGNEQFF,TGTGCCAGCAGTTTATATTTCGGGAGGGGCAATGAGCAGTTCTTC
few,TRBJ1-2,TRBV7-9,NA,CASSLPPNYGYTF,TGTGCCAGCAGCTTACCCCCTAACTATGGCTACACCTTC
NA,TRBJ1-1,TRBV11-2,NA,CASSAGHQAFF,TGTGCCAGCAGCGCCGGACATCAAGCTTTCTTT
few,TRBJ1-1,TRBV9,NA,CASSPAGNTEAFF,TGTGCCAGCAGCCCAGCCGGGAACACTGAAGCTTTCTTT
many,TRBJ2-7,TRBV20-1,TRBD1,CSARVGDRGHSYEQYF,TGCAGTGCTAGAGTTGGGGACAGGGGCCACTCCTACGAGCAGTACTTC
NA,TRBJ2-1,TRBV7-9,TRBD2,CASSKPSGTYNEQFF,TGTGCCAGCAGCAAGCCTAGCGGGACCTACAATGAGCAGTTCTTC
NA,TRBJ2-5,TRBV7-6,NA,CASSPVPPYGLQETQYF,TGTGCCAGCAGCCCCGTGCCACCGTATGGCCTACAAGAGACCCAGTACTTC
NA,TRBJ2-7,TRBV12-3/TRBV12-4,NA,CASSLNAGLEVEQYF,TGTGCCAGCAGTTTAAACGCTGGCCTTGAGGTAGAGCAGTACTTC